These 6 T cell receptor beta chains were sequenced from one sample in a study of post-analysis software for immune sequencing data. Study-level results: In patients, TRBV5-6, TRBV5-1 and TRBV20-1 belonged to about five TRBV segments found more frequently than in controls.

For these receptors, no antigen is known. cDNA libraries for TCR beta contained unique molecular identifiers. TCRdb ran MiXCR on the PCR reads and lists one entry per CDR3 protein. The table includes 750,000 to 900,000 distinct CDR3 sequences, 40% to 55% detected once. Material for sequencing was blood. The receptor set was obtained from a girl aged 5-17 years with multiple sclerosis.

This clonotype was recorded once. The chain links TRBV24-1 to TRBJ2-7, with 10 bases fitting TRBD2. J lost 6 bases, V lost 1 base, and 5 bases had no gene match. This CDR3 contains 15 residues. The V gene's germline CDR1 is KGHDR and CDR2 SFDVKD. The CDR3 reads CATSDLAGGPLEQYF. The CDR3 bases are TGTGCCACCAGTGATTTAGCGGGAGGGCCTCTCGAGCAGTACTTC.

This clonotype was detected once. The chain has TRBV2 and TRBJ2-7, with D possibly TRBD1 on 5 matching bases. Per germline, CDR1 SNHLY and CDR2 FYNNEI. Deletions cut 2 bases from V and 2 bases from J, with 16 bases between. The CDR3 is 16 amino acids. CDR3: CASSETKGYFPYEQYF. CDR3 nucleotide sequence: TGTGCCAGCAGTGAAACAAAGGGGTACTTCCCCTACGAGCAGTACTTC.

This clonotype was counted between two and nine times. The chain links TRBV27 to TRBJ2-5; no firm D call. The length of the CDR3 is 14 residues. Germline CDR1 is MNHEY and CDR2 is SMNVEV (reference sequence). With 3 bases removed from V and 5 bases from J, the gap between germline ends came to 13 bases. The CDR3 sequence is CASSLWRTGETQYF. Here the CDR3 DNA reads TGTGCCAGCAGTTTGTGGAGAACCGGTGAGACCCAGTACTTC.

The chain carries TRBV28 and TRBJ2-2, with no clear D. V was shortened by 10 bases and J by 5 bases, with 14 bases between the two germline ends. Germline CDR1 is MDHEN and CDR2 is SYDVKM. The CDR3 contains 13 residues. CDR3 bases: TGTGCCATTCCACGTTATGGGACCGGGGAGCTGTTTTTT. Its translation: CAIPRYGTGELFF.

The chain links TRBV5-1 to TRBJ2-2, with TRBD2 matching over 8 bases. CDR1 SGHRS and CDR2 YFSETQ come from the germline V gene. The junction had 7 bases not matched to a gene; V was cut back by 5 bases and J by 7 bases. The CDR3 runs to 14 residues. The CDR3 bases are TGCGCCAGCAGGGATAGCGGGAATGACGGGGAGCTGTTTTTT. Translating it yields CASRDSGNDGELFF. Full variable domain (rest looked up from reference TRBV5-1 and TRBJ2-2): KAGVTQTPRYLIKTRGQQVTLSCSPISGHRSVSWYQQTPGQGLQFLFEYFSETQRNKGNFPGRFSGRQFSNSRSEMNVSTLELGDSALYLCASRDSGNDGELFFGEGSRLTVL.

This clonotype was seen more than once but under ten times. The chain joins TRBV5-1 to TRBJ2-1; maybe TRBD1 (6 bases). The CDR3 covers 15 residues. CDR1 and CDR2 from the germline V gene are SGHRS and YFSETQ. Trimming cost V 0 bases and J 4 bases, with 11 bases left between them. CDR3 sequence reads: CASSLVGTQYNEQFF. In nucleotides, the CDR3 is TGCGCCAGCAGCTTGGTCGGGACACAATACAATGAGCAGTTCTTC.